The rows below give T cell receptor beta chains drawn from one sample of a study of STAT5B mutations in CD4+ large granular lymphocyte leukemia. Method: immunoSEQ multiplex PCR; TCRdb's copy keeps in-frame clones and lacks some. The repertoire holds some 30,000 clones, with 81% as singletons. Sequenced: CD4+ T cells from blood buffy coats. Receptors were obtained from a human donor in good health. CDR3s include the opening cysteine and the closing phenylalanine or tryptophan. Each record gives: J gene, D gene, clone size, V gene, CDR3 DNA, CDR3 protein. The D gene is left open where the match is weak. Size is stated for part of the rows, as once, few or many counts, or as a class when the clone is expanded.

TRBJ2-4 - - TRBV6-4 TGTGCCAGCACCATAGAGGTAGCCAAAAACATTCAGTACTTC CASTIEVAKNIQYF
TRBJ1-5 - - TRBV10-3 TGTGCCATCAGTGAAGCCAATCAGCCCCAGCATTTT CAISEANQPQHF
TRBJ2-2 TRBD2 - TRBV4-3 TGCGCCAGCAGCCATTCGGAGGCGGGAGCGGCCGGGGAGCTGTTTTTT CASSHSEAGAAGELFF
TRBJ2-3 TRBD2 - TRBV7-9 TGTGCCAGCAGCTTAGGGACTAGCACCACAGATACGCAGTATTTT CASSLGTSTTDTQYF
TRBJ2-3 - - TRBV7-2 TGTGCCAGCAGCTTACTAACTAGCACAGATACGCAGTATTTT CASSLLTSTDTQYF
TRBJ1-2 TRBD1 - TRBV6-5 TGTGCCAGCAGAAAGACAGGGATGAACTATGGCTACACCTTC CASRKTGMNYGYTF
TRBJ2-2 - - TRBV7-2 TGTGCCAGCAGCCCCTTTGGTGGCCCTAACACCGGGGAGCTGTTTTTT CASSPFGGPNTGELFF
TRBJ2-6 - - TRBV5-1 TGCGCCAGCAGCCACGGGGTTACTGGGGCCAACGTCCTGACTTTC CASSHGVTGANVLTF
TRBJ1-2 - - TRBV5-1 TGCGCCAGCAGCCCAGGAGCCCGGTCCTTCTCTAACTATGGCTACACCTTC CASSPGARSFSNYGYTF
TRBJ2-1 - - TRBV7-2 TGTGCCAGCAGCTCACAGGGAGGTGAGCAGTTCTTC CASSSQGGEQFF
TRBJ2-3 TRBD2 - TRBV5-1 TGCGCCAGCAGCTTGGGACTAGCATACACAGATACGCAGTATTTT CASSLGLAYTDTQYF
TRBJ2-5 TRBD1 - TRBV5-1 TGCGCCAGCAGCACCGGACAGGGGGCTGCCCTAGAGACCCAGTACTTC CASSTGQGAALETQYF
TRBJ1-2 - - TRBV11-2 TGTGCCAGCAGCCCCCAGACTGCAGCTAACTATGGCTACACCTTC CASSPQTAANYGYTF
TRBJ2-1 - few TRBV5-5 TGTGCCAGCAGCTGGACCCCGGAGCTCCGGGGCGATGAGCAGTTCTTC CASSWTPELRGDEQFF
TRBJ2-6 - - TRBV28 TGTGCCAGCAGTTCATTCTCTGGGGCCAACGTCCTGACTTTC CASSSFSGANVLTF
TRBJ2-5 TRBD2 - TRBV5-1 TGCGCCAGCAGCTTGGCGACTAGCGGGAGTACGGAGACCCAGTACTTC CASSLATSGSTETQYF
TRBJ1-2 - - TRBV28 TGTGCCAGCAGTTTAACTCAGATGATCAGTTACACCTTC CASSLTQMISYTF
TRBJ1-5 - few TRBV2 TGTGCCAGCAAGAGCTTACAGAATCAGCCCCAGCATTTT CASKSLQNQPQHF
TRBJ1-1 - - TRBV7-9 TGTGCCAGCAGCCCTAGGGGTCCCACTGAAGCTTTCTTT CASSPRGPTEAFF
TRBJ2-5 - - TRBV4-1 TGCGCCAGCAGCCAATCGGGCCTAGCAGAGACCCAGTACTTC CASSQSGLAETQYF
TRBJ2-7 TRBD1 few TRBV6-5 TGTGCCAGCAGTTACTCCGGGACAGGGAGCTACGAGCAGTACTTC CASSYSGTGSYEQYF
TRBJ1-3 TRBD1 - TRBV27 TGTGCCAGCAGTTTATGGGACAGGGGGCACCCCTCTGGAAACACCATATATTTT CASSLWDRGHPSGNTIYF
TRBJ2-5 TRBD2 once TRBV7-2 TGTGCCAGCTCTACCCGACTAGCGGGAGTTGAGACCCAGTACTTC CASSTRLAGVETQYF
TRBJ2-7 - - TRBV29-1 TGCAGTATCCGGGAGAGCTCCTACGAGCAGTACTTC CSIRESSYEQYF
TRBJ2-7 - - TRBV5-6 TGTGCCAGCAGTTGGGGCGCTGGGGGCTACTACGAGCAGTACTTC CASSWGAGGYYEQYF
TRBJ2-7 - - TRBV2 TGTGCCAGCAGTAGGGACAGGGTAGGGAGCGGGAGCAAATACGAGCAGTACTTC CASSRDRVGSGSKYEQYF
TRBJ2-2 - few TRBV28 TGTGCCAGCCTAAGTGGTCAGTACACCGGGGAGCTGTTTTTT CASLSGQYTGELFF
TRBJ2-1 TRBD2 - TRBV7-3 TGTGCCAGCAGCTTATCTAGCGGCAATGAGCAGTTCTTC CASSLSSGNEQFF
TRBJ1-2 - - TRBV7-9 TGTGCCAGCAGCACAGAGAACTATGGCTACACCTTC CASSTENYGYTF
TRBJ1-4 - few TRBV5-4 TGTGCCAGCAGCTTGGCCCTCGGGGAAAAACTGTTTTTT CASSLALGEKLFF
TRBJ1-4 - - TRBV7-2 TGTGCCAGCAGCTTAGTTTTGGGGGCTAATGAAAAACTGTTTTTT CASSLVLGANEKLFF